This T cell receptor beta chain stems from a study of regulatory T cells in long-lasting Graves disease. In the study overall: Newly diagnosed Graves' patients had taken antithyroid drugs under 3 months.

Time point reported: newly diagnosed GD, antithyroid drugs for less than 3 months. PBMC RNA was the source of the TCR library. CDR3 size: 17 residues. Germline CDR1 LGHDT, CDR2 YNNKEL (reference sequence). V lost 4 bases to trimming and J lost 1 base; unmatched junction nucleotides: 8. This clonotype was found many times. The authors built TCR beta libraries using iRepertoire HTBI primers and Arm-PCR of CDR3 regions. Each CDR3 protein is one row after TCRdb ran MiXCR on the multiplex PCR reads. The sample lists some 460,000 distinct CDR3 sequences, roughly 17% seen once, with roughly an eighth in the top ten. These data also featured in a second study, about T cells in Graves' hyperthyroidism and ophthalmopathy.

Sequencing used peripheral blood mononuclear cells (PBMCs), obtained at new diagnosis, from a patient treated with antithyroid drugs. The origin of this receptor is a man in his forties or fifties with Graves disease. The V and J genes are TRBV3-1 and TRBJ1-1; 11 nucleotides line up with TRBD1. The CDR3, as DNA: TGTGCCAGCAGCCGCCAGGACAGGGGGCGAAAGAACACTGAAGCTTTCTTT. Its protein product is CASSRQDRGRKNTEAFF.